What follows are 19 T cell receptor beta chains derived from one specimen sequenced in a study of CD8+ T cells in alopecia areata. Investigators isolated RNA and reverse transcribed it into cDNA to act as the sequencing template. Measured with immunoSEQ multiplex PCR; TCRdb has only the in-frame clones, and not every one. Among 160,000 or so clones, more than 45% were seen once, and the ten largest hold just under 20%. This specimen consisted of CD8+ T cells sorted from blood, obtained at week 0. All receptors derive from a human donor with alopecia areata.

The V and J genes are TRBV7-6 and TRBJ2-2, with a possible D match to TRBD2 (6 bases). With 5 bases removed from V and 6 bases from J, the gap between germline ends came to 16 bases. Germline V CDR1 and CDR2: SGHVS, FNYEAQ. The length of the CDR3 is 15 residues. The CDR3 here is CASSPIVGTAGELFF. DNA for the CDR3: TGTGCCAGCAGCCCCATTGTGGGGACTGCCGGGGAGCTGTTTTTT.

The CDR3 loop is CASSLNPFSNQPQHF. In DNA form, the CDR3 reads TGTGCCAGCAGCTTGAATCCCTTTAGCAATCAGCCCCAGCATTTT. This chain uses TRBV7-2 with TRBJ1-5; D ambiguous. The CDR3 covers 15 residues. Germline V gives CDR1 SGHTA, CDR2 FQGNSA. V lost 3 bases and J lost 0, with 9 bases in between.

The gene calls are TRBV30 and TRBJ1-2, with D possibly matching TRBD1 (5 bases). This CDR3 has 12 residues. Germline values: CDR1 GTSNPN, CDR2 SVGIG (reference sequence). Trimming pared 1 base from V and 2 bases from J, leaving 5 bases between. The CDR3 loop is CAWSDRNYGYTF. In nucleotides, the CDR3 is TGTGCCTGGAGTGACAGGAACTATGGCTACACCTTC.

This rearrangement joins TRBV6-6 to TRBJ1-1; 7 nucleotides align to TRBD1. V shed 8 bases, J shed 2 bases, and the junction held 5 bases outside the gene matches. The germline V gene has CDR1 MNHNY and CDR2 SVGAGI (reference sequence). There are 13 residues in the CDR3. The CDR3 DNA reads as TGTGCCAGCGGTAACAGGGGTAACACTGAAGCTTTCTTT. Its protein product is CASGNRGNTEAFF.

This clone was seen a few times. The CDR3 region is CASSDSRQGPGELFF. The DNA of the CDR3 is TGTGCCAGCAGTGACTCCAGACAGGGGCCCGGGGAGCTGTTTTTT. The chain employs TRBV6-4 and TRBJ2-2, with 8 nucleotides matching TRBD1. V trimming: 0 bases; J trimming: 6 bases; junction bases outside the gene matches: 3. There are 15 residues in the CDR3. Germline loops: CDR1 MRHNA, CDR2 SNTAGT.

V and J are TRBV7-9 and TRBJ2-3, with 10 bases lining up with TRBD2. The junction had 3 bases not matched to a gene; V was cut back by 4 bases and J by 5 bases. The CDR3 length is 14 residues. Germline V CDR1 and CDR2: SEHNR, FQNEAQ (reference sequence). CDR3 DNA sequence: TGTGCCAGCAGCTATGCTAGCGGGGGAGATACGCAGTATTTT. It specifies CASSYASGGDTQYF.

This clone appeared a single time. This rearrangement joins TRBV25-1 to TRBJ1-5; TRBD1 agrees at 9 bases. CDR1 is MGHDK, CDR2 SYGVNS, per germline. Trimming took 4 bases from V and 2 from J; bases not matched to a gene: 3. The CDR3 consists of 15 residues. The CDR3 loop reads CASSGTGDGNQPQHF. The CDR3 DNA sequence: TGTGCCAGCAGTGGGACAGGGGATGGCAATCAGCCCCAGCATTTT.

V and J are TRBV7-6 and TRBJ2-3; the match to TRBD1 covers 10 bases. Trimming cost V 5 bases and J 3 bases; bases outside gene matches: 11. This CDR3 comprises 17 residues. CDR1 and CDR2 (germline): SGHVS, FNYEAQ. As DNA, the CDR3 is TGTGCCAGCAGCCGAACCCCTGACAGGGGGCAAACAGATACGCAGTATTTT. It codes for CASSRTPDRGQTDTQYF.

V is TRBV4-1 and J is TRBJ2-3; 10 nucleotides line up with TRBD2. V lost 5 bases and J lost 2; bases outside the gene matches: 4. This CDR3 has 15 amino acids. CDR1 and CDR2 (germline): MGHRA, YSYEKL. The CDR3 reads CASSASGGYTDTQYF. The CDR3 coding sequence is TGCGCCAGCAGCGCTAGCGGGGGATACACAGATACGCAGTATTTT.

The chain uses TRBV29-1 and TRBJ1-2; 7 bases match TRBD1. V shed 6 bases and J 4 bases; nucleotides not matched to a gene: 8. The CDR3 is 13 residues long. The V gene's germline CDR1 is SQVTM and CDR2 ANQGSEA. CDR3 protein: CSVTGRGGYGYTF. For the CDR3, the DNA is TGCAGCGTGACAGGGAGAGGAGGCTATGGCTACACCTTC.

A word on this clone: Different DNA sequences within this sample yield the same CDR3. The chain employs TRBV13 and TRBJ2-7; 10 bases fit TRBD1. V shed 4 bases, J shed 1 base, and the junction held 1 base outside the gene matches. CDR3 length: 14 residues. Germline V CDR1 and CDR2: PRHDT, FYEKMQ (reference sequence). The CDR3 nucleotides read TGTGCCAGCAGCTCGGGACAGGGGTCCTACGAGCAGTACTTC. Translating gives CASSSGQGSYEQYF.

In DNA form, the CDR3 reads TGTGCCAGCAGTGGATCGACTAGCGAGGAGACCCAGTACTTC. Its protein product is CASSGSTSEETQYF. The chain is built from TRBV25-1 and TRBJ2-5; 8 bases fit TRBD2. Germline CDR1 is MGHDK and CDR2 is SYGVNS. There are 14 residues in the CDR3. The J segment lost 5 bases and the V segment lost 4 bases, leaving 6 bases of the junction unmatched.

There are a few counts of this clone. The rearrangement links TRBV4-3 to TRBJ1-1; no clear D gene. V was trimmed by 0 bases and J by 1 base, leaving 9 bases between them. Germline V CDR1 and CDR2: LGHNA, YSLEER. This CDR3 is 15 amino acids long. This CDR3 reads CASSQDLAENTEAFF. Here the CDR3 DNA reads TGCGCCAGCAGCCAAGATTTGGCGGAGAACACTGAAGCTTTCTTT.

The chain joins TRBV5-6 to TRBJ2-5; 7 bases match TRBD1. V shed 4 bases and J 3 bases; nucleotides not matched to a gene: 3. The CDR3 is 13 residues long. Germline-derived CDR1 and CDR2 are SGHDT and YYEEEE. The CDR3 here is CASSPGQEETQYF. As DNA, the CDR3 is TGTGCCAGCAGCCCCGGACAGGAAGAGACCCAGTACTTC.

This clone turned up a few times. This CDR3 is CASSLGQEDTGELFF. Here the CDR3 DNA reads TGTGCCAGCAGCTTAGGACAGGAGGACACCGGGGAGCTGTTTTTT. The rearrangement uses TRBV7-9 and TRBJ2-2, with D possibly being TRBD1 (6 bases). From germline, CDR1 is SEHNR and CDR2 FQNEAQ (reference sequence). Trimming removed 1 base at V and 3 bases at J, with 9 bases between. CDR3 length: 15 residues.

The V and J genes are TRBV4-3 and TRBJ2-6; TRBD1 matches at 11 bases. The CDR3 has 19 residues. CDR1 and CDR2 (germline): LGHNA, YSLEER. V lost 2 bases to trimming and J lost 1 base; unmatched junction nucleotides: 7. In DNA form, the CDR3 reads TGCGCCAGCAGCCAATATTCCGGGACAGGGGGATCTGGGGCCAACGTCCTGACTTTC. Encoded protein: CASSQYSGTGGSGANVLTF.

In its sample, this clone was seen a few times. The chain uses TRBV15 and TRBJ2-7; a possible D gene is TRBD2 (5 bases). Trimming took off 3 bases at V and 6 bases at J, with 12 bases between the two ends. The CDR3 has 13 amino acids. Germline V CDR1 and CDR2: LNHNV, YYDKDF (reference sequence). CDR3 sequence (DNA): TGTGCCACCAGCAGTCTCTGGGAGAGCGAGCAGTACTTC. Its translation: CATSSLWESEQYF.

The rearrangement uses TRBV9 and TRBJ2-7, with TRBD1 matching over 7 bases. The germline V gene has CDR1 SGDLS and CDR2 YYNGEE. The CDR3 loop spans 14 amino acids. The V segment lost 3 bases and the J segment 2 bases; nucleotides outside the gene matches: 5. As DNA, the CDR3 is TGTGCCAGCAGCGAATCAGGGGGAACCTACGAGCAGTACTTC. Its translation: CASSESGGTYEQYF.

This clone turned up a few times. The chain joins TRBV30 to TRBJ1-2, with D possibly TRBD1 on 5 matching bases. The V end lost 5 bases, the J end lost 5 bases, and 12 bases lay between the germline ends. CDR3 length equals 12 residues. Germline CDR1 and CDR2: GTSNPN and SVGIG (reference sequence). The CDR3 reads CAWWDRSYGYTF. In DNA form, the CDR3 reads TGTGCCTGGTGGGACCGCTCTTATGGCTACACCTTC.